This T cell receptor (beta chain) was sequenced during a study of CD8 T cells in Susac syndrome. With random hexamers, reverse transcription was performed on about 0.45 to 1 ug of RNA. TCRdb re-derived calls from the immunoSEQ multiplex PCR reads in MiXCR, one entry per CDR3 protein. Among fewer than 200,000 distinct CDR3 sequences listed, roughly 94% were seen once. The CDR3 runs 13 residues. Germline-derived CDR1 and CDR2 are SNHLY and FYNNEI. The germline V and J ends were trimmed by 8 bases and 6 bases, with 14 bases remaining between them. Specimen: CD4+ T cells from PBMCs. The TCR originated in a human donor with Susac syndrome. V usage is TRBV2 and J usage is TRBJ1-5; D is undetermined. The CDR3 region has the DNA TGTGCCAGCCGGACGAGGGAGGGTCAGCCCCAGCATTTT. Translated, it gives CASRTREGQPQHF.